The rows below give T cell receptor beta chains drawn from one sample of a study of naive and memory T cell subsets. TCRdb re-analysed the UMI-ligation and nested PCR reads in MiXCR, keeping a single row per CDR3 protein. This table has around 160,000 distinct CDR3 sequences, 15% to 20% appearing once. Sequenced material: naive CD4+ T cells from blood. The receptors here all came from a human donor in good health. Each CDR3 is given with its conserved first and last residue. A D gene is named only where the DNA matches it firmly. Some rows have no size entry. The others give once, few or many, or a class for an expanded clone.

d_call	v_call	clone_size	j_call	cdr3_length	cdr3_nt	cdr3_aa
TRBD1	TRBV27	few	TRBJ1-2	15	TGTGCCAGCAGTCAGGACAGGGGGCGGAACTATGGCTACACCTTC	CASSQDRGRNYGYTF
TRBD2	TRBV10-3	-	TRBJ2-1	16	TGTGCCATCCGGGACGGGGCTAGCGGCTCCTACAATGAGCAGTTCTTC	CAIRDGASGSYNEQFF
-	TRBV19	few	TRBJ2-2	14	TGTGCCAGTATACGGACAGCAAACACCGGGGAGCTGTTTTTT	CASIRTANTGELFF
-	TRBV5-5	few	TRBJ2-1	15	TGTGCCAGCAGCTTGTGGGCAGCGGAGTACAATGAGCAGTTCTTC	CASSLWAAEYNEQFF
-	TRBV4-2	-	TRBJ1-2	16	TGTGCCAGCAGCCAAGTAGGGGGGGGAGGCTCGTATGGCTACACCTTC	CASSQVGGGGSYGYTF
-	TRBV2	-	TRBJ2-3	14	TGTGCCAGCAGTGTTAACAGGCACACAGATACGCAGTATTTT	CASSVNRHTDTQYF
-	TRBV20-1	-	TRBJ2-2	14	TGCAGTGCTAGAGTACGCCTAGCTGGCGGGGAGCTGTTTTTT	CSARVRLAGGELFF
TRBD2	TRBV7-3	-	TRBJ2-1	14	TGTGCCAGCAGCGGCAAGGGGACTAGCAATGAGCAGTTCTTC	CASSGKGTSNEQFF
-	TRBV14	many	TRBJ2-7	12	TGTGCCAGCAGCGGTAGCGGCTACGAGCAGTACTTC	CASSGSGYEQYF
-	TRBV30	-	TRBJ2-7	13	TGTGCCTGGAGTGTACTGGTGGGCTACGAGCAGTACTTC	CAWSVLVGYEQYF
-	TRBV5-1	few	TRBJ2-7	13	TGCGCCAGCAGCTTACAGGGGGAGGGGGAGCAGTACTTC	CASSLQGEGEQYF
-	TRBV6-2/TRBV6-3	few	TRBJ2-2	14	TGTGCCAGCAGTGACAGCCCGAGAGGCGGGGAGCTGTTTTTT	CASSDSPRGGELFF
TRBD2	TRBV6-5	few	TRBJ2-3	16	TGTGCCAGCAGTCTGGTAGCGGGAGCCGGCACAGATACGCAGTATTTT	CASSLVAGAGTDTQYF
-	TRBV7-9	-	TRBJ1-6	12	TGTGCCAGCAGCTTAAGTGAACCACCCCTCCACTTT	CASSLSEPPLHF
-	TRBV20-1	few	TRBJ2-7	12	TGCAGTGCGGGCCCGGGGCGATACGAGCAGTACTTC	CSAGPGRYEQYF
-	TRBV6-2/TRBV6-3	-	TRBJ1-5	19	TGTGCCAGCAGTTACCCAGTGACAGGTGCCTCTTATAGCAATCAGCCCCAGCATTTT	CASSYPVTGASYSNQPQHF
-	TRBV4-2	few	TRBJ2-4	18	TGTGCCAGCAGCCTGGGGTCCGGAGAGAACATAGCCAAAAACATTCAGTACTTC	CASSLGSGENIAKNIQYF
TRBD1	TRBV3-1	few	TRBJ2-2	16	TGTGCCAGCAGCCAAGATATACAGGGGTATACCGGGGAGCTGTTTTTT	CASSQDIQGYTGELFF
TRBD1	TRBV2	-	TRBJ2-2	15	TGTGCCACCAGACAGGGGACTCCGAACACCGGGGAGCTGTTTTTT	CATRQGTPNTGELFF
-	TRBV7-2	few	TRBJ1-1	14	TGTGCCAGCAGCTCTGGACCGGAGAACACTGAAGCTTTCTTT	CASSSGPENTEAFF
-	TRBV10-3	few	TRBJ2-7	17	TGTGCCATCAGTGAGAGCACAGTCCGTGCTCCTACCTACGAGCAGTACTTC	CAISESTVRAPTYEQYF
TRBD1	TRBV25-1	-	TRBJ2-7	13	TGTGCCAGCGGACCGACAGGGACGGGCGAGCAGTACTTC	CASGPTGTGEQYF
TRBD2	TRBV20-1	-	TRBJ2-7	11	TGCAGTACTGACGGGACTACGGAGCAGTACTTC	CSTDGTTEQYF
-	TRBV14	-	TRBJ2-1	16	TGTGCCAGCAGCCAAGGGACTACTAGCCGTTACAATGAGCAGTTCTTC	CASSQGTTSRYNEQFF
-	TRBV28	-	TRBJ2-1	14	TGTGCCAGCAGTTTCTTTTCAGGGGCTGGTGAGCAGTTCTTC	CASSFFSGAGEQFF
TRBD2	TRBV20-1	many	TRBJ2-3	14	TGCAGTGCTAGAGTTTTAGCGGGGGCAGATACGCAGTATTTT	CSARVLAGADTQYF
TRBD1	TRBV15	-	TRBJ1-5	15	TGTGCCACCAGCAGGCAGGGGGCGCGTGGTCAGCCCCAGCATTTT	CATSRQGARGQPQHF
TRBD1	TRBV15	-	TRBJ2-1	16	TGTGCCACCAGCCAACACGGACAGGCTCGCTACAATGAGCAGTTCTTC	CATSQHGQARYNEQFF
TRBD2	TRBV27	few	TRBJ2-5	17	TGTGCCAGCAGTTCCCGATTAAGGGAGCGGGAGCGAGAGACCCAGTACTTC	CASSSRLRERERETQYF
-	TRBV12-3/TRBV12-4	-	TRBJ1-1	13	TGTGCCAGCAGTGGAAGACAGTCCACTGAAGCTTTCTTT	CASSGRQSTEAFF
-	TRBV7-6	few	TRBJ2-1	16	TGTGCCAGCAGCATCCCTGGCCTAGCGTCCTACAATGAGCAGTTCTTC	CASSIPGLASYNEQFF
-	TRBV5-4	-	TRBJ2-7	13	TGTGCCAGCAGCTTTAAAAGCTCCTACGAGCAGTACTTC	CASSFKSSYEQYF
-	TRBV18	-	TRBJ2-2	16	TGTGCCAGCTCACCTGTGGCTAGCTTCAACACCGGGGAGCTGTTTTTT	CASSPVASFNTGELFF
TRBD2	TRBV27	few	TRBJ2-1	18	TGTGCCAGCACCCACCCGACTAGCGGGGGAAGCTCCTACAATGAGCAGTTCTTC	CASTHPTSGGSSYNEQFF
-	TRBV27	-	TRBJ1-1	15	TGTGCCAGCAGACCTACCCGCTGGGGGTGGGCTGAAGCTTTCTTT	CASRPTRWGWAEAFF
-	TRBV12-3/TRBV12-4	few	TRBJ1-3	15	TGTGCCAGCAGCCCCGTCGTGGGTCCGGGAAACACCATATATTTT	CASSPVVGPGNTIYF
-	TRBV7-2	-	TRBJ2-7	13	TGTGCCACAGGGGAGGACGGACCCTACGAGCAGTACTTC	CATGEDGPYEQYF
-	TRBV3-1	-	TRBJ2-1	15	TGTGCCAGCAGCCAAGGACAGTCCAGATACAATGAGCAGTTCTTC	CASSQGQSRYNEQFF
-	TRBV3-1	-	TRBJ1-4	12	TGTGCCAGCAGGGCAAGGGCAGAAAAACTGTTTTTT	CASRARAEKLFF
-	TRBV20-1	-	TRBJ2-7	15	TGCAGTGCTAGAGGTTTTGGTACTAAGGGTGACGAGCAGTACTTC	CSARGFGTKGDEQYF
TRBD2	TRBV27	-	TRBJ2-1	14	TGTGCCAGCTCTAGCGGGAGAATGGACAATGAGCAGTTCTTC	CASSSGRMDNEQFF
-	TRBV7-6	many	TRBJ2-2	16	TGTGCCAGCAGCTCCGAACAGCTGATGAACACCGGGGAGCTGTTTTTT	CASSSEQLMNTGELFF
-	TRBV9	few	TRBJ2-4	16	TGTGCCAGCAGCCCAGACCCCCTGGGTGCCAAAAACATTCAGTACTTC	CASSPDPLGAKNIQYF
-	TRBV12-3/TRBV12-4	few	TRBJ1-2	16	TGTGCCAGCAGTTTAGCGCTAAGTTCAGGGAGGGGGGGCTACACCTTC	CASSLALSSGRGGYTF
-	TRBV20-1	few	TRBJ2-5	16	TGCAGTGCTACCCACCTGGGGGGTCTGAGGGGTGAGACCCAGTACTTC	CSATHLGGLRGETQYF
TRBD1	TRBV25-1	few	TRBJ1-1	13	TGTGCCAGCAACCGGGACAGTAACACTGAAGCTTTCTTT	CASNRDSNTEAFF
TRBD1	TRBV6-6	few	TRBJ2-3	14	TGTGCCAGCAGGAACAGGGGTAGCACAGATACGCAGTATTTT	CASRNRGSTDTQYF
TRBD2	TRBV6-4	few	TRBJ2-3	15	TGTGCCAGCGGACCGAGCGGGAATCCCACAGATACGCAGTATTTT	CASGPSGNPTDTQYF
-	TRBV6-1	few	TRBJ1-6	15	TGTGCCAGCAGTGAAGCCGGGACGCGAAATTCACCCCTCCACTTT	CASSEAGTRNSPLHF
TRBD2	TRBV7-9	few	TRBJ2-3	16	TGTGCCAGCAGCTTCTCGCCTGCGGGAGTGCCCGATACGCAGTATTTT	CASSFSPAGVPDTQYF
TRBD2	TRBV5-6	-	TRBJ2-5	15	TGTGCCAGCTCCCCGGGGGGTTGGTACCAAGAGACCCAGTACTTC	CASSPGGWYQETQYF
-	TRBV11-3	-	TRBJ2-1	14	TGTGCCAGCAGTCCGGAGAGGAGTTACAATGAGCAGTTCTTC	CASSPERSYNEQFF
-	TRBV7-2	-	TRBJ2-5	14	TGTGCCAGCAGCTTTGGGGGAGGGGGGGAGACCCAGTACTTC	CASSFGGGGETQYF
TRBD2	TRBV6-5	-	TRBJ2-1	17	TGTGCCAGCAGAGCCAGAGGACTAGCTGGTGCCTACAATGAGCAGTTCTTC	CASRARGLAGAYNEQFF
TRBD2	TRBV15	-	TRBJ2-7	16	TGTGCCACCAGCAGAAGGGCCCCTAGCGGGAGCAACGAGCAGTACTTC	CATSRRAPSGSNEQYF